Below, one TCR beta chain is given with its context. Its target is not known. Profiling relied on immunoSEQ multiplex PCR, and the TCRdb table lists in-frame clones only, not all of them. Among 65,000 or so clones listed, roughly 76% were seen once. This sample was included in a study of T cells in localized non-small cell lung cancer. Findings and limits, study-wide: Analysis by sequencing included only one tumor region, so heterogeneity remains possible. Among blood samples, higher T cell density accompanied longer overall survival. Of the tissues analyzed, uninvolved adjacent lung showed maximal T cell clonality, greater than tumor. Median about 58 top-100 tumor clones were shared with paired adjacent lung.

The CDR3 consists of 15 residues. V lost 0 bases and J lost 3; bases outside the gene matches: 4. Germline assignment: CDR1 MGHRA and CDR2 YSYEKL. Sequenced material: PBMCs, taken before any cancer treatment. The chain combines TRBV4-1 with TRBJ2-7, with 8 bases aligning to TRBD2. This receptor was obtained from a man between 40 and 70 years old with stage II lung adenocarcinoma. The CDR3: CASSQEVAGGYEQYF. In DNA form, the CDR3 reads TGCGCCAGCAGCCAAGAGGTTGCGGGAGGCTACGAGCAGTACTTC.